A few counts support the clone carrying this T cell receptor beta chain. Antigen unknown. The CDR3 covers 15 residues. V dropped 2 bases and J dropped 5; count of bases not matched to a gene: 3. Germline values: CDR1 SGHRS, CDR2 YFSETQ. This entry belongs to a study of T cells after yellow fever vaccination. Production of TCR cDNA was by 5'RACE template switching, which also added a universal primer site and UMIs. TCRdb independently ran MiXCR on the 5' RACE reads; one entry per CDR3 protein. This repertoire shows approximately 70,000 distinct CDR3 sequences, around 7.1% found once; its top ten account for about 27%. Notes on the study in general: FACS-sorted repertoires could harbor abundant contaminating bulk-population clonotypes.

This chain links TRBV5-1 with TRBJ2-2; 10 bases agree with TRBD1. The material was CD8+ T cells sorted from PBMCs, obtained 9 to 11 days after the first yellow fever vaccination. This TCR was recovered from a man aged 18 to 35 who received the YFV17D yellow fever vaccine. In nucleotides, the CDR3 is TGCGCCAGCAGCTTCGGGACAGGGGAGACCGGGGAGCTGTTTTTT. Translation gives CASSFGTGETGELFF.